The sequence of this T cell receptor beta chain was determined in a study of a mutant IDH1 vaccine in newly diagnosed glioma. Clones were sequenced by immunoSEQ multiplex PCR, and TCRdb holds only the in-frame ones, with some missing. The repertoire has about 26,000 clones, roughly 85% of them found once; the top ten carry under 35%. Comments on this clone: Its antigen is still unknown.

Time point in this sample: week 35, safety follow-up. With topical imiquimod, each dose of the vaccine consisted of 300 ug of mutant IDH1 20-mer peptide. The V segment lost 5 bases and the J segment 7 bases; nucleotides outside the gene matches: 11. Germline CDR1 is SEHNR and CDR2 is FQNEAQ (reference sequence). CDR3 length: 15 residues. V and J are TRBV7-9 and TRBJ2-7; 10 nucleotides match TRBD1. This TCR was recovered from a man aged 25-40 years with glioma. This specimen consisted of PBMCs, obtained from a glioma patient whose treatment included an IDH1 peptide vaccine. The CDR3 region has the DNA TGTGCCAGCAGCGGACGGGACAGGGGCCACGTAGAGCAGTACTTC. This gives the protein CASSGRDRGHVEQYF. The full variable domain, its missing parts supplied by reference TRBV7-9 and TRBJ2-7, is DTGVSQNPRHKITKRGQNVTFRCDPISEHNRLYWYRQTLGQGPEFLTYFQNEAQLEKSRLLSDRFSAERPKGSFSTLEIQRTEQGDSAMYLCASSGRDRGHVEQYFGPGTRLTVT.